This TCR beta chain was recovered during a study of radiotherapy plus CTLA-4 blockade in lung cancer. Broader study findings: Expansion of tumor-derived TCR clones was observed in blood after radiotherapy plus ipilimumab.

V was trimmed by 0 bases and J by 5 bases, leaving 16 bases between them. The CDR3 runs to 16 residues. The germline V gene encodes CDR1 MNHEY and CDR2 SVGAGI. Only in-frame clones appear in the TCRdb table, and some are missing; sequencing was by immunoSEQ multiplex PCR. The sample yields 60,000 to 85,000 clones, about 88% seen once. A word on this clone: Its matching antigen is unknown.

Sequenced here: peripheral blood, sampled from a patient treated with radiotherapy plus ipilimumab. V is TRBV6-5 and J is TRBJ1-1; D uncertain. The sequence was obtained from a human donor with non-small cell lung cancer who had stable disease on radiotherapy plus ipilimumab. CDR3 sequence: CASSYSSLGDRTEAFF. The CDR3 DNA is TGTGCCAGCAGTTACTCGAGTTTAGGAGATCGGACTGAAGCTTTCTTT.